This TCR beta chain was documented in a study of shared clonotypes between healthy human individuals. The germline gives CDR1 WSHSY, CDR2 SAAADI. This CDR3 region has 14 residues. Trimming cost V 3 bases and J 7 bases, with 15 bases left between them. The authors sequenced unsorted PBMC DNA on ten immunoSEQ deep assay plates. Clones were read by immunoSEQ multiplex PCR, and TCRdb kept only the in-frame ones, dropping some. The sample carries over 400,000 clones, 81% recorded once. To note about this clone: This probably arose from a read error, given a far larger clone one base away.

The TCR sequence derives from a woman aged 40 to 50 in good health. Some clones in this sample may be carry-over from other donors' samples. The rearrangement uses TRBV10-2 and TRBJ2-5, with D unresolved. Sequences were obtained from PBMCs. CDR3 sequence reads: CASSDNRRDWTQYF. The CDR3 coding sequence is TGCGCCAGCAGTGACAACCGGCGAGATTGGACCCAGTACTTC.